This TCR beta chain was observed in a study of T-cell memory formation after mild COVID-19. Study-wide background: The study found TCR clusters largely donor specific. General study results and limits: Nothing showed for sure that second-wave clones peaking on day 37 were SARS-CoV-2 specific. Contracting clones from day 15 to 85 had balanced CD4/CD8; later expanders favoured CD4+.

Note on this clonotype: The target antigen is unknown.

CDR1 and CDR2 from the germline V gene are SGHRS and YFSETQ. This CDR3 spans 15 amino acids. The V and J ends lost 4 bases and 4 bases respectively, with 17 bases between them. 5'RACE, which relied on constant-segment primers, yielded TCR alpha and TCR beta cDNA libraries carrying sample barcodes and UMIs. TCRdb processed the 5' RACE reads anew with MiXCR; each CDR3 protein has one entry. The table shows 200,000 to 300,000 distinct CDR3 sequences, with over 15% occurring only once. The V and J genes are TRBV5-1 and TRBJ1-1; no definite D call. The specimen sequenced was PBMCs or a T cell subset sorted from them (not recorded which). This receptor was obtained from a man aged 18 to 30 who had mild COVID-19 (a few samples of this study predate the infection). Cell type and time point are not known. CDR3 sequence (DNA): TGCGCCAGCAGCCCCCTGTGGAAAATGGGCACTGAAGCTTTCTTT. As protein: CASSPLWKMGTEAFF.